This T cell receptor (beta chain) is drawn from a study of T cell responses to AZD1222 COVID-19 vaccine. In its sample, this clone was seen once. Its antigen is not known. Profiling relied on immunoSEQ multiplex PCR, and the TCRdb table lists in-frame clones only, not all of them. The sample includes about 140,000 clones, just under 95% of them seen just once. Broader study findings: Clonal diversity may have been underestimated in mostly white British donors. Spike-specific TCR repertoires showed rising breadth and depth after two AZD1222 doses. Nearly half of unique spike-specific TCRs reportedly avoided B.1.351 and B.1.1.7 mutated regions.

This clonotype was obtained from an adult who had recovered from COVID-19. Sample: peripheral blood, taken after recovery from COVID-19.

The CDR3 region is CASSEQETNEQFF. Here the CDR3 DNA reads TGTGCCAGCAGTGAACAGGAAACCAATGAGCAGTTCTTC. The chain links TRBV6-1 to TRBJ2-1; D remains unclear. Germline CDR1 MNHNS, CDR2 SASEGT. The CDR3 is 13 amino acids. Trimming stripped 2 bases from V and 6 bases from J, with 8 bases between.